The present TCR beta chain was sequenced within a study of shared clonotypes between healthy human individuals. General observations from the study: With few donors, the genetic and exposure-history diversity represented was limited. Only blood samples were collected, and tissue repertoires likely differ.

The length of the CDR3 is 15 residues. Trimming took off 1 base at V and 4 bases at J, with 13 bases between the two ends. Germline V gene sequence: CDR1 MNHEY, CDR2 SMNVEV (reference sequence). Template amounts of roughly 280 ng DNA, approximately 30,000 T cell genomes, were employed in unsorted PBMC replicate PCRs. It was on ten immunoSEQ deep assay plates that unsorted PBMC DNA was sequenced. TCRdb's table, derived via immunoSEQ multiplex PCR, lists solely in-frame clones and lacks some. The table has about 480,000 clones, about three quarters seen once. Points on this clone: Its target is not known.

The specimen sequenced was PBMCs. The J gene is TRBJ1-1, the V gene TRBV27; TRBD1 might be the D (6 bases). The source of this sequence is a woman in her 40s in good health. Some clones in this sample may be carry-over from other donors' samples. CDR3 sequence: CASSLFQGLATEAFF. The CDR3 DNA reads as TGTGCCAGCAGTTTATTTCAGGGGTTAGCCACTGAAGCTTTCTTT.